This T cell receptor (beta chain) stems from a study of blood T cell repertoires in COVID-19. The CDR3 totals 13 residues. Germline V gene sequence: CDR1 SEHNR, CDR2 FQNEAQ (reference sequence). V lost 5 bases to trimming and J lost 7 bases, with 12 bases between them. The data were produced by immunoSEQ multiplex PCR, yet TCRdb's version contains in-frame clones alone and is incomplete. The repertoire holds 300,000 to 350,000 clones, with 87% as singletons. The chain couples TRBV7-9 to TRBJ2-1; a weak D match, TRBD1 (6 bases). The sample comprised PBMCs or T cells enriched from blood (not recorded which). The source of this sequence is a woman younger than 45 who had recovered from COVID-19. The DNA for the CDR3 is TGTGCCAGCAGCGTGGACAGCCAGAATGAGCAGTTCTTC. Translating it yields CASSVDSQNEQFF.